This T cell receptor beta chain came from a study of CD8 T cells in Susac syndrome. In germline, CDR1 is MNHEY, CDR2 SVGAGI. This CDR3 has 14 amino acids. The V and J ends lost 0 bases and 11 bases, in that order; junction bases with no gene match: 7. RNA amounts of roughly 0.45 to 1 ug underwent reverse transcription with random hexamers. MiXCR was run by TCRdb on the immunoSEQ multiplex PCR reads, yielding one entry per CDR3 protein. This table has about 23,000 distinct CDR3 sequences, just over 90% appearing once. The source material was CD8+ T cells from PBMCs. The J gene is TRBJ2-7, the V gene TRBV6-5, with TRBD1 matching over 10 bases. This TCR derives from a human donor with Susac syndrome. CDR3 nucleotide sequence: TGTGCCAGCAGTTACTCCGGGACAGGGGCCAGCAAGTACTTC. This translates into CASSYSGTGASKYF.